Listed here are 24 T cell receptor beta chains from one sample, sequenced in a study of regulatory T cells in long-lasting Graves disease. Investigators prepared the TCR beta libraries by applying iRepertoire HTBI primers and Arm-PCR of CDR3 regions. TCRdb passed the multiplex PCR reads through MiXCR, listing each CDR3 protein once. Of 400,000 to 650,000 distinct CDR3 sequences detected, about 16% appear once; the ten largest clones hold roughly 25%. Documented time point: newly diagnosed GD, antithyroid drugs for less than 3 months. The TCR library was made from RNA extracted from PBMCs. The same data also contributed to another study, on T cells in Graves' hyperthyroidism and ophthalmopathy.

This specimen consisted of peripheral blood mononuclear cells (PBMCs), obtained at new diagnosis, from a patient treated with antithyroid drugs. All receptors derive from a woman aged 40 to 65 with Graves disease.

This clonotype was found many times. The V gene is TRBV12-5, the J gene TRBJ2-3, with TRBD1 as a possible D gene (5 bases). CDR3 length: 15 amino acids. The germline CDR1 and CDR2 sequences are LGHNT and FRNRAP. Trimming removed 6 bases at V and 2 bases at J, with 15 bases between. The CDR3 protein is CASGPGQGPTDTQYF. In DNA form, the CDR3 reads TGTGCTAGTGGCCCTGGTCAGGGCCCCACAGATACGCAGTATTTT.

The V and J genes are TRBV19 and TRBJ1-1, with D perhaps matching TRBD1 (5 bases). The germline gives CDR1 LNHDA, CDR2 SQIVND (reference sequence). The CDR3 covers 14 residues. V lost 3 bases and J lost 4, with 12 bases in between. The CDR3 nucleotides read TGTGCCAGTAGTATCGGGGGGGGATTCACTGAAGCTTTCTTT. Protein sequence: CASSIGGGFTEAFF.

There are many counts of this clonotype. This chain connects TRBV6-2 or TRBV6-3 to TRBJ1-5; 8 bases map to TRBD1. Germline values: CDR1 MNHEY, CDR2 SVGEGT. The CDR3 is 18 amino acids. Germline trimming cut 6 bases from V and 0 bases from J; bases unmatched to any gene: 13. CDR3 amino acids: CASRADREVWHSNQPQHF. In DNA form, the CDR3 reads TGTGCCAGCAGGGCGGACAGGGAGGTTTGGCATAGCAATCAGCCCCAGCATTTT.

A word on this clonotype: One base away lies a much larger clone, so this may be a sequencing read error. The chain recombines TRBV6-5 with TRBJ2-1; 8 nucleotides match TRBD1. Germline V lookup: CDR1 MNHEY, CDR2 SVGAGI. The CDR3 contains 15 residues. Unmatched junction bases numbered 12, after V lost 4 bases and J lost 10 bases. In DNA, the CDR3 is TGTGCCAGCAGTTTATCCGGGACAGGTCTCTACGAGCAGTTCTTC. As protein: CASSLSGTGLYEQFF.

This clonotype showed up just a few times. V and J are TRBV10-2 and TRBJ2-1; no reliable D call. The V end was cut by 3 bases, the J end by 6 bases, with 6 bases between. Looked up from germline, CDR1 is WSHSY and CDR2 is SAAADI. This CDR3 comprises 12 residues. The CDR3 DNA follows: TGCGCCAGCAGTGATGGCCGCAATGAGCAGTTCTTC. Translated: CASSDGRNEQFF.

This clonotype was seen repeatedly, ten times or more. The chain combines TRBV7-9 with TRBJ1-1; 8 bases agree with TRBD1. The CDR3 covers 15 residues. Trimming took 5 bases from V and 3 from J; bases not matched to a gene: 8. Germline V gene sequence: CDR1 SEHNR, CDR2 FQNEAQ (reference sequence). The CDR3 DNA is TGTGCCAGCAGCCCGAGACAGGGGATAGACACTGAAGCTTTCTTT. This gives the protein CASSPRQGIDTEAFF.

At least ten counts were recorded for this clonotype. The V gene is TRBV18, the J gene TRBJ1-1; D remains ambiguous. From germline, CDR1 is KGHSH and CDR2 LQKENI. V lost 6 bases, J lost 2 bases, and 16 bases lay in between. CDR3 length equals 15 residues. Written as DNA, the CDR3 is TGTGCCAGCTCCTCCGGGCCAGCCCTTAACACTGAAGCTTTCTTT. Its protein product is CASSSGPALNTEAFF.

This clonotype was detected only a few times. The chain is built from TRBV3-1 and TRBJ2-6; D unclear. Looked up from germline, CDR1 is LGHDT and CDR2 is YNNKEL (reference sequence). CDR3 length: 15 residues. V lost 1 base and J lost 2, with 6 bases in between. CDR3 DNA sequence: TGTGCCAGCAGCCAAGCCAGCGCTGGGGCCAACGTCCTGACTTTC. Translated: CASSQASAGANVLTF.

The table lists this clonotype with a few counts. A read error is possible here, since a much larger clone lies one base away. The chain couples TRBV27 to TRBJ2-1, with 9 bases fitting TRBD2. CDR1 and CDR2 from the germline V gene are MNHEY and SMNVEV (reference sequence). This CDR3 contains 14 residues. J lost 9 bases, V lost 4 bases, and 7 bases had no gene match. CDR3 nucleotide sequence: TGTGCCAGCAGTTCTCTCAGACTAGCGGTTGAGCAGTTCTTC. Its protein is CASSSLRLAVEQFF.

The chain is built from TRBV5-1 and TRBJ2-5; 10 bases fit TRBD1. The CDR3 totals 15 residues. Per germline, CDR1 SGHRS and CDR2 YFSETQ. Germline trimming cut 5 bases from V and 2 bases from J; bases unmatched to any gene: 6. The CDR3 DNA follows: TGCGCCAGCAGGCCGCGGACAGGGGGGCAAGAGACCCAGTACTTC. As protein: CASRPRTGGQETQYF. The whole variable domain, filled in from reference TRBV5-1 and TRBJ2-5, reads KAGVTQTPRYLIKTRGQQVTLSCSPISGHRSVSWYQQTPGQGLQFLFEYFSETQRNKGNFPGRFSGRQFSNSRSEMNVSTLELGDSALYLCASRPRTGGQETQYFGPGTRLLVL.

The V and J genes are TRBV19 and TRBJ1-1; D ambiguous. This CDR3 contains 14 residues. The V end was cut by 0 bases, the J end by 0 bases, with 5 bases between. From germline, CDR1 is LNHDA and CDR2 SQIVND (reference sequence). CDR3 nucleotide sequence: TGTGCCAGTAGTATAGATTGGCTGAACACTGAAGCTTTCTTT. Amino acids: CASSIDWLNTEAFF. The full variable domain, rest sourced from reference TRBV19 and TRBJ1-1, is DGGITQSPKYLFRKEGQNVTLSCEQNLNHDAMYWYRQDPGQGLRLIYYSQIVNDFQKGDIAEGYSVSREKKESFPLTVTSAQKNPTAFYLCASSIDWLNTEAFFGQGTRLTVV.

This clonotype was observed many times. The V and J genes are TRBV12-3 or TRBV12-4 and TRBJ1-3, with D uncertain. Trimming removed 8 bases from V and 0 bases from J, with 14 bases in between. The CDR3 totals 15 residues. This CDR3 reads CASWRAGPSGNTIYF. DNA for the CDR3: TGTGCCAGCTGGCGGGCAGGACCCTCTGGAAACACCATATATTTT.

The rearrangement links TRBV5-5 to TRBJ2-1; 8 positions match TRBD2. From germline, CDR1 is SGHKS and CDR2 YYEKEE (reference sequence). This CDR3 has 16 residues. Trimming cost V 0 bases and J 2 bases; bases outside gene matches: 4. The CDR3: CASSLAGTSTYNEQFF. In DNA, the CDR3 is TGTGCCAGCAGCTTGGCCGGGACTAGTACCTACAATGAGCAGTTCTTC.

At least ten counts were recorded for this clonotype. The CDR3 DNA reads as TGCAGTGTCGAGGGGGGGGCGGCAGATACGCAGTATTTT. Its protein product is CSVEGGAADTQYF. This sequence joins TRBV20-1 and TRBJ2-3, with D maybe TRBD2 (7 bases). This CDR3 comprises 13 residues. V was cut by 7 bases and J by 4 bases, with 15 bases left in between. Per the germline V gene, CDR1 is DFQATT and CDR2 is SNEGSKA (reference sequence).

This sequence joins TRBV6-2 or TRBV6-3 and TRBJ1-2; TRBD1 aligns across 11 bases. Trimming removed 6 bases from V and 7 bases from J; junction bases left unmatched: 10. The germline V gene has CDR1 MNHEY and CDR2 SVGEGT. The CDR3 spans 15 residues. The DNA of the CDR3 is TGTGCCAGCAGAAGGGAGACAGGACAGGGGGCTGGCTACACCTTC. It specifies CASRRETGQGAGYTF.

This clonotype was observed a few times. One junction end disagrees with the germline gene, perhaps due to a read error. The chain recombines TRBV10-3 with TRBJ2-5; TRBD2 aligns across 10 bases. This CDR3 region has 15 residues. The germline V gene has CDR1 ENHRY and CDR2 SYGVKD. CDR3 bases: TGTGCCATCAGTGCTAGCGGGGGTACCCAAGAGACCAAGTACTTC. It yields the protein CAISASGGTQETKYF.

DNA of the CDR3: TGTGCCAGCCGTCTAGGACAGGGGGTGAACACTGAAGCTTTCTTT. It translates to CASRLGQGVNTEAFF. V usage is TRBV6-2 or TRBV6-3 and J usage is TRBJ1-1; TRBD1 matches 10 bases. The CDR3 totals 15 residues. Germline V gene sequence: CDR1 MNHEY, CDR2 SVGEGT. V lost 8 bases to trimming and J lost 0 bases; unmatched junction nucleotides: 6.

The V call is TRBV7-9, the J call TRBJ2-1; 8 positions agree with TRBD2. Germline CDR1 and CDR2: SEHNR and FQNEAQ (reference sequence). The CDR3 sequence is 15 residues long. Trimming at V came to 1 base and at J to 9 bases, leaving 8 bases not matched to a gene. CDR3 region: CASSLELAVGAEQFF. Written as DNA, the CDR3 is TGTGCCAGCAGCTTAGAACTAGCGGTTGGAGCTGAGCAGTTCTTC.

This clonotype appeared many times. The rearrangement uses TRBV2 and TRBJ1-2, with D possibly matching TRBD1 (6 bases). Deletions cut 6 bases from V and 4 bases from J, with 15 bases between. There are 14 residues in the CDR3. Germline V gene lookup returns CDR1 SNHLY and CDR2 FYNNEI. For the CDR3, the DNA is TGTGCCAGCAGGCACGACAGGCCAAGCTATGGCTACACCTTC. The encoded protein is CASRHDRPSYGYTF.

This clonotype has a handful of counts. The V and J genes are TRBV14 and TRBJ1-1, with D unresolved. This CDR3 region has 13 residues. V lost 1 base, J lost 3 bases, and 6 bases lay in between. Germline V gene lookup returns CDR1 SGHDN and CDR2 FVKESK. Written as DNA, the CDR3 is TGTGCCAGCAGCCAAGTATTCTACACTGAAGCTTTCTTT. Protein sequence: CASSQVFYTEAFF.

This clonotype was observed at least ten times. The chain links TRBV12-3 or TRBV12-4 to TRBJ2-3, with D perhaps matching TRBD1 or TRBD2 (6 bases each). Trimming removed 3 bases at V and 4 bases at J, with 14 bases between. This CDR3 comprises 15 residues. In nucleotides, the CDR3 is TGTGCCAGCAGTTTCGGGGGCGTGAAACCAGATACGCAGTATTTT. Translated: CASSFGGVKPDTQYF.

This clonotype was recorded a few times. The junction departs from the called germline gene at one end, perhaps through a read error. The rearrangement links TRBV5-1 to TRBJ2-1, with 11 bases fitting TRBD2. In germline, CDR1 is SGHRS, CDR2 YFSETQ. The CDR3 has 15 amino acids. CDR3 nucleotide sequence: TGTGCCAGCAGCTTGGGGGGGACTAGCGGTAATGAGCAGTTCTTC. This gives the protein CASSLGGTSGNEQFF.

The chain couples TRBV7-9 to TRBJ1-3; no reliable D call. The CDR3 is made up of 16 amino acids. Germline CDR1 reads SEHNR; CDR2 reads FQNEAQ (reference sequence). Trimming removed 2 bases from V and 2 bases from J, with 13 bases in between. As DNA, the CDR3 is TGTGCCAGCAGCTTATATTCAGGACCTCCTGGAAACACCATATATTTT. It yields the protein CASSLYSGPPGNTIYF.

This clonotype was observed a handful of times. The chain combines TRBV19 with TRBJ1-2; no clear D gene. Germline lookup yields CDR1 LNHDA and CDR2 SQIVND (reference sequence). This CDR3 is 16 amino acids long. V gave up 1 base and J gave up 6 bases, with 18 bases separating them. The CDR3, as DNA: TGTGCCAGTAGTATAGCTGTGCTCACGAACCCGCATGGCTACACCTTC. Translating it yields CASSIAVLTNPHGYTF.